The next 21 T cell receptor beta chains were all read from a single sample in a study of T cell changes during pregnancy in multiple sclerosis (dated by TCRdb to the late 2010s). The library was made by the immunoSEQ multiplex PCR assay. Sourced from immuneACCESS, this table was stored by TCRdb with only in-frame sequences that have V and J called. A share of the clones is absent; for the studies checked, an unresolved V gene accounts for under half, and the remainder has no known explanation. This sample is represented by fewer than 45,000 clones; about nine tenths of them were singletons. Jointly, the top ten make up 0.45% to 0.55% of the sample. This material consisted of CD4+ T cells from peripheral blood mononuclear cells, taken in the third trimester of pregnancy. The source of these receptors is a female donor in good health, enrolled as a control in a pregnancy study.

The chain has TRBV6-5 and TRBJ1-3; a possible D gene is TRBD1 (6 bases). V was trimmed by 6 bases and J by 0 bases, leaving 9 bases between them. Germline assignment: CDR1 MNHEY and CDR2 SVGAGI. CDR3 length equals 14 residues. The CDR3 protein is CASSRTDSGNTIYF. In DNA, the CDR3 is TGTGCCAGCAGCCGGACAGACTCTGGAAACACCATATATTTT.

This chain links TRBV7-9 with TRBJ2-2, with a possible D match to TRBD2 (5 bases). Trimming left V 0 bases short and J 6 bases short, with 8 bases between. CDR3 size: 14 residues. Germline V gene data show CDR1 as SEHNR and CDR2 as FQNEAQ (reference sequence). In DNA form, the CDR3 reads TGTGCCAGCAGCTTAGCTAGGGAGTCCGGGGAGCTGTTTTTT. Amino acid sequence: CASSLARESGELFF.

This clone was seen just once. V usage is TRBV7-3 and J usage is TRBJ2-7; a possible D gene is TRBD2 (6 bases). V lost 5 bases and J lost 5, with 13 bases in between. The CDR3 contains 13 residues. Germline CDR1 reads SGHTA; CDR2 reads FQGTGA. CDR3 nucleotide sequence: TGTGCCAGCAGCGCGGGACCCAAGGACGAGCAGTACTTC. This codes for CASSAGPKDEQYF.

The rearrangement uses TRBV28 and TRBJ1-1, with 12 positions matching TRBD1. Germline V gene sequence: CDR1 MDHEN, CDR2 SYDVKM. The CDR3 is made up of 19 amino acids. V shed 5 bases, J shed 5 bases, and the junction held 18 bases outside the gene matches. As DNA, the CDR3 is TGTGCCAGCAGTCTATCATATCCGGGACAGGGGGCCGGAGGGACTGAAGCTTTCTTT. Protein product: CASSLSYPGQGAGGTEAFF.

The chain recombines TRBV27 with TRBJ1-2; D unresolved. The CDR3 has 16 amino acids. Trimming took off 3 bases at V and 2 bases at J, with 16 bases between the two ends. The germline V gene encodes CDR1 MNHEY and CDR2 SMNVEV (reference sequence). CDR3 DNA: TGTGCCAGCAGTTTTTATGGAGGGAGGCCAAACTATGGCTACACCTTC. This codes for CASSFYGGRPNYGYTF.

The chain couples TRBV7-2 to TRBJ2-1; 15 bases fit TRBD2. Germline V gene data show CDR1 as SGHTA and CDR2 as FQGNSA. This CDR3 spans 15 amino acids. Germline trimming cut 5 bases from V and 7 bases from J; bases unmatched to any gene: 3. For the CDR3, the DNA is TGTGCCAGCAGCGGGACTAGCGGGAGGAATAATGAGCAGTTCTTC. This translates into CASSGTSGRNNEQFF.

The chain has TRBV18 and TRBJ1-2; possible D gene TRBD1, 5 bases. This CDR3 is 14 amino acids long. Trimming took 5 bases from V and 3 from J, leaving 13 bases between them. Germline CDR1 reads KGHSH; CDR2 reads LQKENI. This CDR3 is CASSSIGQDYGYTF. DNA of the CDR3: TGTGCCAGCTCATCTATCGGACAAGACTATGGCTACACCTTC.

J is TRBJ1-1 and V is TRBV5-1; D gene ambiguous. Trimming removed 4 bases at V and 1 base at J, with 14 bases between. The CDR3 loop spans 15 amino acids. Looked up from germline, CDR1 is SGHRS and CDR2 is YFSETQ. CDR3: CASSTRYSTNTEAFF. For the CDR3, the DNA is TGCGCCAGCAGCACACGCTATAGCACGAACACTGAAGCTTTCTTT.

This clone was seen once. V is TRBV11-2 and J is TRBJ2-5; a weak D match, TRBD2 (7 bases). CDR1 is SGHAT, CDR2 FQNNGV, per germline. Trimming removed 6 bases at V and 4 bases at J, with 21 bases between. There are 16 residues in the CDR3. The CDR3 DNA reads TGTGCCAGCAGTTCTCGTTGGGGGGGCGGGCGAGAGACCCAGTACTTC. This sequence encodes CASSSRWGGGRETQYF.

V usage is TRBV9 and J usage is TRBJ2-5; 8 bases are shared with TRBD2. Trimming took 3 bases from V and 5 from J; bases not matched to a gene: 12. The CDR3 has 16 residues. Germline CDR1 and CDR2: SGDLS and YYNGEE. The CDR3 loop reads CASSDPGGGGVETQYF. CDR3 sequence (DNA): TGTGCCAGCAGCGACCCCGGGGGGGGAGGGGTCGAGACCCAGTACTTC.

This clone occurred once. The genes are TRBV7-8 and TRBJ2-5, with unresolved D. CDR3 size: 14 residues. Germline V gene sequence: CDR1 SGHVS, CDR2 FQNEAQ. Trimming pared 5 bases from V and 2 bases from J, leaving 12 bases between. CDR3 in DNA: TGTGCCAGCAGCCCCTTCACAGAACAAGAGACCCAGTACTTC. Amino acids: CASSPFTEQETQYF.

The V and J genes are TRBV5-6 and TRBJ2-2; D gene unclear. Germline assignment: CDR1 SGHDT and CDR2 YYEEEE. The CDR3 is 13 amino acids. Trimming stripped 5 bases from V and 3 bases from J, with 8 bases between. Here the CDR3 reads CASRGQDTGELFF. The CDR3 coding sequence is TGTGCCAGCAGGGGCCAAGACACCGGGGAGCTGTTTTTT.

The chain links TRBV19 to TRBJ2-5; a weak D match, TRBD1 (6 bases). This CDR3 spans 12 amino acids. Germline CDR1 reads LNHDA; CDR2 reads SQIVND (reference sequence). V was shortened by 4 bases and J by 4 bases, with 7 bases between the two germline ends. CDR3 DNA: TGTGCCAGTAGTAGAGGGGGAGAGACCCAGTACTTC. Translation gives CASSRGGETQYF.

The count of this clone is one. The V gene is TRBV9, the J gene TRBJ2-5; 14 positions match TRBD2. The CDR3 covers 18 residues. V lost 4 bases, J lost 5 bases, and 13 bases stayed unmatched. CDR1 and CDR2 (germline): SGDLS, YYNGEE. The chain's CDR3 is CASSPRLAGGPLYETQYF. Here the CDR3 DNA reads TGTGCCAGCAGCCCCCGACTAGCGGGGGGGCCGCTGTATGAGACCCAGTACTTC.

This chain links TRBV6-1 with TRBJ2-5; TRBD2 aligns across 13 bases. With V trimmed by 7 bases and J by 3 bases, 5 bases remained unmatched. From germline, CDR1 is MNHNS and CDR2 SASEGT. The CDR3 spans 15 residues. The CDR3 nucleotides read TGTGCCAGCATGGCGGGACTAGCGGGAAAAGAGACCCAGTACTTC. Translating gives CASMAGLAGKETQYF.

This clone was seen a handful of times. The chain uses TRBV6-6 and TRBJ1-5; 8 nucleotides agree with TRBD1. V was clipped by 6 bases and J by 5 bases; unmatched bases: 9. CDR3 length: 15 residues. CDR1 and CDR2 (germline): MNHNY, SVGAGI (reference sequence). CDR3 residues: CASSSGQDFYQPQHF. For the CDR3, the DNA is TGTGCCAGCAGCTCGGGACAGGATTTTTATCAGCCCCAGCATTTT.

The chain recombines TRBV25-1 with TRBJ2-3, with 7 bases matching TRBD1. Looked up from germline, CDR1 is MGHDK and CDR2 is SYGVNS. V trimming: 4 bases; J trimming: 2 bases; junction bases outside the gene matches: 9. CDR3 length: 16 amino acids. As DNA, the CDR3 is TGTGCCAGCAGTGCCGCGGGCAGGGGGTTCACAGATACGCAGTATTTT. It translates to CASSAAGRGFTDTQYF.

CDR3 loop: CASSPPFGGTSGALYEQYF. The CDR3 coding sequence is TGTGCCAGCTCACCACCGTTTGGCGGGACTAGCGGAGCCCTCTACGAGCAGTACTTC. The chain joins TRBV18 to TRBJ2-7; 11 bases align to TRBD2. Germline-derived CDR1 and CDR2 are KGHSH and LQKENI. The CDR3 runs 19 residues. J gave up 3 bases and V 0 bases, and 13 bases lay outside the gene matches.

This chain connects TRBV30 to TRBJ2-3; 10 positions match TRBD2. This CDR3 region has 13 residues. With 8 bases clipped from V and 4 bases from J, the junction kept 6 bases outside the gene matches. In germline, CDR1 is GTSNPN, CDR2 SVGIG (reference sequence). DNA of the CDR3: TGTGCCCTAGCGGGGGCGCCCCCAGATACGCAGTATTTT. This translates into CALAGAPPDTQYF. Based on the CDR3 plus reference TRBV30 and TRBJ2-3, the full variable domain is SQTIHQWPATLVQPVGSPLSLECTVEGTSNPNLYWYRQAAGRGLQLLFYSVGIGQISSEVPQNLSASRPQDRQFILSSKKLLLSDSGFYLCALAGAPPDTQYFGPGTRLTVL.

V usage is TRBV27 and J usage is TRBJ2-7; 7 bases line up with TRBD1. Germline CDR1 and CDR2: MNHEY and SMNVEV (reference sequence). J was trimmed by 4 bases and V by 2 bases; bases with no gene match: 8. The length of the CDR3 is 15 residues. The CDR3 here is CASSLVTGDDYEQYF. CDR3 bases: TGTGCCAGCAGTTTAGTTACAGGGGACGATTACGAGCAGTACTTC.

The V gene is TRBV30, the J gene TRBJ1-2; no reliable D call. Germline-derived CDR1 and CDR2 are GTSNPN and SVGIG (reference sequence). Trimming cost V 0 bases and J 8 bases, with 16 bases left between them. The CDR3 contains 14 residues. As DNA, the CDR3 is TGTGCCTGGAGTGTACCTGGCAGCGTGAAGGGCTACACCTTC. Translated, it gives CAWSVPGSVKGYTF.